These T cell receptor beta chains were read from a single sample in a study of shared clonotypes between healthy human individuals. Repertoires were generated with immunoSEQ multiplex PCR, while TCRdb's copy carries only in-frame clones and drops some. The table includes approximately 1,500,000 clones, over 95% detected once. Sequenced: naive CD4+ T cells sorted from blood. These receptors were collected from a man aged 30 to 45 in good health. The CDR3 runs from the conserved cysteine through the conserved F or W. Each record gives: CDR3 length, J gene, D gene, V gene, clone size, CDR3 DNA, CDR3 protein. D genes are given only for firm matches. For some rows the clone size is stated as once, few or many, or as a class when expanded; others skip it.

>15|TRBJ2-7|NA|TRBV6-5|NA
TGTGCCAGCAGTTCCCCCGGGACAACTCGTAGTGTGCAGTACTTC
CASSSPGTTRSVQYF
>16|TRBJ2-3|TRBD1|TRBV9|NA
TGTGCCAGCAGCGCGCGGGACAGGCAGCGGACAGATACGCAGTATTTT
CASSARDRQRTDTQYF
>16|TRBJ2-2|TRBD1|TRBV18|NA
TGTGCCAGCTCACCCCGGACAGGGGGCTTCACCGGGGAGCTGTTTTTT
CASSPRTGGFTGELFF
>16|TRBJ2-7|NA|TRBV5-1|NA
TGCGCCAGCAGCTCGCCACCCAGGGCCCCAAGGAGCGAGCAGTACTTC
CASSSPPRAPRSEQYF
>18|TRBJ2-2|TRBD2|TRBV4-1|NA
TGCGCCAGCAGCCAAGTCTCGCTAGCGGGAAAGGTGACCGGGGAGCTGTTTTTT
CASSQVSLAGKVTGELFF
>14|TRBJ2-1|NA|TRBV6-5|NA
TGTGCCAGCAGTTATCCCCAGGGTAGCAATGAGCAGTTCTTC
CASSYPQGSNEQFF
>14|TRBJ2-1|NA|TRBV5-1|NA
TGCGCCAGCGGGGTGAGTGGGGCCTACAATGAGCAGTTCTTC
CASGVSGAYNEQFF
>16|TRBJ2-6|NA|TRBV5-8|NA
TGTGCCAGCAGCTTATTATCGCTTCTTGGGGCCAACGTCCTGACTTTC
CASSLLSLLGANVLTF
>17|TRBJ2-3|TRBD2|TRBV6-1|NA
TGTGCCAGCAGTGATGGGGCACTAGCGGGAGGTGGAGATACGCAGTATTTT
CASSDGALAGGGDTQYF
>13|TRBJ2-7|TRBD1|TRBV27|NA
TGTGCCAGCGGCTCAGGGGGTGTTTACGAGCAGTACTTC
CASGSGGVYEQYF
>15|TRBJ2-3|TRBD2|TRBV9|NA
TGTGCCAGCAGCGGTAGCGGGAGGGCAACAGATACGCAGTATTTT
CASSGSGRATDTQYF
>16|TRBJ2-3|NA|TRBV5-4|NA
TGTGCCAGCAGCTTGGCCGAGCGGTCTAGCACAGATACGCAGTATTTT
CASSLAERSSTDTQYF
>10|TRBJ2-5|NA|TRBV6-1|NA
TGTGCCAGCAGGAAAGAGACCCAGTACTTC
CASRKETQYF
>14|TRBJ2-3|NA|TRBV15|NA
TGTGCCACCAGCAAGGGAGTCCTCACAGATACGCAGTATTTT
CATSKGVLTDTQYF
>15|TRBJ1-5|TRBD1|TRBV6-6|NA
TGTGCCAGCAGTCTCGGACAGGGGGATAATCAGCCCCAGCATTTT
CASSLGQGDNQPQHF
>15|TRBJ2-7|NA|TRBV21-1|NA
TGTGCCAGCAGCAAGGCGCCAGCCCGACCCTACGAGCAGTACTTC
CASSKAPARPYEQYF
>17|TRBJ2-1|TRBD2|TRBV11-3|NA
TGTGCCAGCAGCTTAGGGACGACGACTAGCGGGCTCAATGAGCAGTTCTTC
CASSLGTTTSGLNEQFF
>17|TRBJ2-1|NA|TRBV4-3|NA
TGCGCCAGCAGCCTTTTCGTCCGGGCAAGGTGCTACAATGAGCAGTTCTTC
CASSLFVRARCYNEQFF
>15|TRBJ2-3|TRBD2|TRBV19|NA
TGTGCCAGTACTCCTCCGGGACTAGGATCGGATACGCAGTATTTT
CASTPPGLGSDTQYF
>13|TRBJ2-5|TRBD1|TRBV29-1|once
TGCAGCGCAGACAGGGGAGGCGTAGAGACCCAGTACTTC
CSADRGGVETQYF
>13|TRBJ2-7|NA|TRBV18|NA
TGTGCCAGCTCACCGGAAATGGCCATCGAGCAGTACTTC
CASSPEMAIEQYF
>18|TRBJ2-1|NA|TRBV9|NA
TGTGCCAGCAGCGTAGCACCCGACTTGCTTAATAGGGGCAATGAGCAGTTCTTC
CASSVAPDLLNRGNEQFF
>14|TRBJ2-1|NA|TRBV6-4|NA
TGTGCCAGCAGTGAGGAAGGGTGGATTGGTGAGCAGTTCTTC
CASSEEGWIGEQFF
>18|TRBJ1-1|NA|TRBV15|NA
TGTGCCACCAGCAGGGGTAGGGTACCAGAAGTTATAAACAGTGAAGCTTTCTTT
CATSRGRVPEVINSEAFF
>16|TRBJ2-5|TRBD2|TRBV11-2|NA
TGTGCCAGCAGCTTACGCTCTAGCGGGAGTGTGGAGACCCAGTACTTC
CASSLRSSGSVETQYF
>10|TRBJ1-4|NA|TRBV2|NA
TGTGCCAGCACGGGAGTGGGACTGTTTTTT
CASTGVGLFF
>15|TRBJ1-3|NA|TRBV9|NA
TGTGCCAGCAGCCAAGGAGGGGGCTCTGGAAACACCATATATTTT
CASSQGGGSGNTIYF
>14|TRBJ1-1|TRBD1|TRBV19|NA
TGTGCCAGTAGTACGACAGGGTTGAACACTGAAGCTTTCTTT
CASSTTGLNTEAFF
>16|TRBJ2-4|NA|TRBV5-1|NA
TGCGCCAGCAGCTTGGCCACCCAGTTAGCCAAAAACATTCAGTACTTC
CASSLATQLAKNIQYF
>14|TRBJ2-2|NA|TRBV12-5|NA
TGTGCTAGTGGTCCCAATCAGTACACCGGGGAGCTGTTTTTT
CASGPNQYTGELFF
>18|TRBJ2-3|TRBD1|TRBV18|NA
TGTGCCAGCTCACCTCTCATTATTGGGACAGGAATCACAGATACGCAGTATTTT
CASSPLIIGTGITDTQYF
>16|TRBJ2-3|TRBD2|TRBV19|once
TGTGCCAGTAGTATAGCAGCGGGAGTGGGGACAGATACGCAGTATTTT
CASSIAAGVGTDTQYF
>15|TRBJ2-7|NA|TRBV7-2|NA
TGTGCCAGCAGCTTAGTGGTAAGGGGGGTCTACGAGCAGTACTTC
CASSLVVRGVYEQYF
>14|TRBJ1-4|NA|TRBV18|NA
TGTGCCAGCTCACCACAGGCAAATAATGAAAAACTGTTTTTT
CASSPQANNEKLFF
>16|TRBJ1-2|NA|TRBV5-1|NA
TGCGCCAGCAGCTTGGTTGCCGGGGAGGGTAACTATGGCTACACCTTC
CASSLVAGEGNYGYTF
>14|TRBJ2-4|NA|TRBV18|NA
TGTGCCAGCTCACCCGCGAGTTCCAAAAACATTCAGTACTTC
CASSPASSKNIQYF
>16|TRBJ2-3|NA|TRBV4-3|NA
TGCGCCAGCAGCCAAGTGGGACGGACTAGCACAGATACGCAGTATTTT
CASSQVGRTSTDTQYF
>15|TRBJ2-3|TRBD2|TRBV7-2|once
TGTGCCAGCAGAATCGGGAGGCTCGGCACAGATACGCAGTATTTT
CASRIGRLGTDTQYF
>15|TRBJ2-7|NA|TRBV28|NA
TGTGCCAGCAGTTTCATGTCCGGGCGGCGGGAAGAGCAGTACTTC
CASSFMSGRREEQYF
>17|TRBJ1-5|TRBD1|TRBV28|NA
TGTGCCAGCAGTCTGGACAGGGGACCTTATAGCAATCAGCCCCAGCATTTT
CASSLDRGPYSNQPQHF
>15|TRBJ2-1|TRBD2|TRBV5-1|NA
TGCGCCAGCCAACCATCCAGGACTAGCTCCAATGAGCAGTTCTTC
CASQPSRTSSNEQFF
>14|TRBJ2-1|TRBD1|TRBV6-4|NA
TGTGCCAGCAGAGACGGGACAGGGGGGAGTGAGCAGTTCTTC
CASRDGTGGSEQFF
>14|TRBJ1-2|TRBD1|TRBV2|NA
TGTGCCAGCAGTGAACAAGGACAGGGCGGTGGCTACACCTTC
CASSEQGQGGGYTF
>15|TRBJ1-5|TRBD1|TRBV27|NA
TGTGCCAGCAGTTTAGGGGGACAGGGATATCAGCCCCAGCATTTT
CASSLGGQGYQPQHF
>13|TRBJ2-7|NA|TRBV28|NA
TGTGCCAGTCTTGAGAGCGATTCCTACGAGCAGTACTTC
CASLESDSYEQYF
>13|TRBJ1-1|TRBD1|TRBV2|once
TGTGCCGGGAGCGGACAGGGGAACACTGAAGCTTTCTTT
CAGSGQGNTEAFF
>18|TRBJ1-5|NA|TRBV21-1|NA
TGTGCCAGCAGCAAAGGCCGGACAGGGGAATATAGCAATCAGCCCCAGCATTTT
CASSKGRTGEYSNQPQHF
>14|TRBJ1-5|NA|TRBV28|NA
TGTGCCAGCATAACAGGGAGTCGGGATCAGCCCCAGCATTTT
CASITGSRDQPQHF
>13|TRBJ2-5|NA|TRBV5-8|NA
TGTGCCAGCAGCTTCCGCGGGGCAGAGACCCAGTACTTC
CASSFRGAETQYF
>13|TRBJ1-4|NA|TRBV12-2|NA
TGTGCAAGTCGGCTCGGGAGAGGGGAAAAACTGTTTTTT
CASRLGRGEKLFF
>16|TRBJ2-2|TRBD2|TRBV5-1|NA
TGCGCCAGCAGCTTGGTTCCTAGCGGGAGTACCGGGGAGCTGTTTTTT
CASSLVPSGSTGELFF
>15|TRBJ2-7|TRBD2|TRBV9|NA
TGTGCCAGCAGCGTGGGACTAGCGGAGAACTACGAGCAGTACTTC
CASSVGLAENYEQYF
>12|TRBJ2-5|NA|TRBV18|NA
TGTGCCAGCTCACCCGACGAAGAGACCCAGTACTTC
CASSPDEETQYF
>19|TRBJ1-5|TRBD1|TRBV6-1|once
TGTGCCAGCAGTGAAGCTCGGGGACAGGGGACGAGGCGCAATCAGCCCCAGCATTTT
CASSEARGQGTRRNQPQHF
>16|TRBJ2-3|NA|TRBV6-5|NA
TGTGCCAGCAGTTACTCAGGGGGAGAAGGCACAGATACGCAGTATTTT
CASSYSGGEGTDTQYF
>14|TRBJ2-1|TRBD2|TRBV9|NA
TGTGCCAGCAGCGGGACTAGCAGGGACAATGAGCAGTTCTTC
CASSGTSRDNEQFF
>14|TRBJ2-2|NA|TRBV10-1|NA
TGCGCCAGCAGTAGTACCGGACGCACCGGGGAGCTGTTTTTT
CASSSTGRTGELFF
>13|TRBJ1-1|NA|TRBV27|NA
TGTGCCAGCAGTTTCCGGCGGAACACTGAAGCTTTCTTT
CASSFRRNTEAFF
>15|TRBJ1-1|NA|TRBV18|NA
TGTGCCAGCTCACCCCTCCCGGGGCCCAACACTGAAGCTTTCTTT
CASSPLPGPNTEAFF